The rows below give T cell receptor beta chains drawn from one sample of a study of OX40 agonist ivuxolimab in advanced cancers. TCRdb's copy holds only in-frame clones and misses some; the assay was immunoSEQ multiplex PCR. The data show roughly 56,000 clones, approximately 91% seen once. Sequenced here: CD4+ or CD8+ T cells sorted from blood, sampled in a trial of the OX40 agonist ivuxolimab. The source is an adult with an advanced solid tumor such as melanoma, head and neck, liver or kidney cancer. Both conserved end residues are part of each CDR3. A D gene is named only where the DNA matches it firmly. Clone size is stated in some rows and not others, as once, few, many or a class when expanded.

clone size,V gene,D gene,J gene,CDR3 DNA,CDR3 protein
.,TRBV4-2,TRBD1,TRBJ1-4,TGTGCCAGCAGCCTTTCCTCCGGGACAGGCGCGGAAAAACTGTTTTTT,CASSLSSGTGAEKLFF
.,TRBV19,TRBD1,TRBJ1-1,TGTGCCAGTAGTATCCCCCGACAGGGGGTGGGCACTGAAGCTTTCTTT,CASSIPRQGVGTEAFF
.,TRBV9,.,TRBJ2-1,TGTGCCAGCAGCCCCATGGCCAGACCAAATGAGCAGTTCTTC,CASSPMARPNEQFF
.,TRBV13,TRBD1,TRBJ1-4,TGTGCCAGCAGCCCCCCAGAGGGGGCGGGGGAAAAACTGTTTTTT,CASSPPEGAGEKLFF
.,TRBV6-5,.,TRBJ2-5,TGTGCCAGCAGTTACTCGGTATCCCAGCTCAGGACCCAGTACTTC,CASSYSVSQLRTQYF
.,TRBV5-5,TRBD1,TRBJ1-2,TGTGCCAGCAGCCCGGGACAGGGGGCGTACCTGATCTATGGCTACACCTTC,CASSPGQGAYLIYGYTF
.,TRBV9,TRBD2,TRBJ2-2,TGTGCCAGCAGCGGAACTAGCGGGAGTGACACCGGGGAGCTGTTTTTT,CASSGTSGSDTGELFF
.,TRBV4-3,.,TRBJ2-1,TGCGCCAGCAGCCAAGATAGGGGTCGGTACAATGAGCAGTTCTTC,CASSQDRGRYNEQFF
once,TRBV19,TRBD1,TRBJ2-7,TGTGCCAGTAGGACCGGACAGGGTTTCGAGCAGTACTTC,CASRTGQGFEQYF
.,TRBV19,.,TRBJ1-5,TGTGCCAGTAGGCCTCGGACTAGAAGGGTTCAGCCCCAGCATTTT,CASRPRTRRVQPQHF
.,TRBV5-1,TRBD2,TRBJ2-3,TGCGCCAGCAGCTTCGCTAGCGGGCCCTTCGCAGATACGCAGTATTTT,CASSFASGPFADTQYF
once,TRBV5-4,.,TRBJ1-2,TGTGCCAGCAGCGTTGGGGGGCTCCGAAGCTACACCTTC,CASSVGGLRSYTF
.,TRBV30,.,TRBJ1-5,TGTGCCTGGAGCGGACTGCTGGGGAGTCAGCCCCAGCATTTT,CAWSGLLGSQPQHF
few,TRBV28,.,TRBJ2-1,TGTGCCAGCAGTTTAGCTAGGTATGAGCAGTTCTTC,CASSLARYEQFF
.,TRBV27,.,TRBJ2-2,TGTGCCAGCAGTTTGGTCTTTCTCACCGGGGAGCTGTTTTTT,CASSLVFLTGELFF
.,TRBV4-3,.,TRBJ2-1,TGCGCCAGCAGCCAAGATCTGGACTGGAGCTCCTACAATGAGCAGTTCTTC,CASSQDLDWSSYNEQFF
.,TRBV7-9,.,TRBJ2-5,TGTGCCAGCAGCATAGTTGGACGCGAAGAGACCCAGTACTTC,CASSIVGREETQYF
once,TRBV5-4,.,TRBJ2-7,TGTGCAGTAGGGCGGGACGCTTACGAGCAGTACTTC,CAVGRDAYEQYF
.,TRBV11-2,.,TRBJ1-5,TGTGCCAGCAGCTTCGCCGGTTCCCAGCCCCAGCATTTT,CASSFAGSQPQHF
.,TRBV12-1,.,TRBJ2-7,TGTGCCAGCAGCTTTCTACTAGCGGGAGAGGAGTACGAGCAGTACTTC,CASSFLLAGEEYEQYF
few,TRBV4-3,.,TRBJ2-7,TGCGCCAGCAGCCAAGAAAACGACGGAGCCTACGAGCAGTACTTC,CASSQENDGAYEQYF
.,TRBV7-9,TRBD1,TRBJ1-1,TGTGCCAGCAGCTTCGGGAAGACGACAGGGGTGAACACTGAAGCTTTCTTT,CASSFGKTTGVNTEAFF
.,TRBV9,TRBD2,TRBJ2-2,TGTGCCAGCAGCGTCGGCATAGCGGGAGTAATAACCGGGGAGCTGTTTTTT,CASSVGIAGVITGELFF
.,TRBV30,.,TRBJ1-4,TGTGCCTGGAGGATAAAACGGGACGGCCAAGAATATGAAAAACTGTTTTTT,CAWRIKRDGQEYEKLFF
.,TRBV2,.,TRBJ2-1,TGTGCCAGCAGTGAAACGGCTAGCACCAGGGTGGATGAGCAGTTCTTC,CASSETASTRVDEQFF
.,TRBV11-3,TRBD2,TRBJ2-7,TGTGCCAGCAGCGCACGACTAGCGGGACTCTACGAGCAGTACTTC,CASSARLAGLYEQYF
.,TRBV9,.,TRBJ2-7,TGTGCCAGCAGCGCGGGGGACAGCTCCTACGAGCAGTACTTC,CASSAGDSSYEQYF
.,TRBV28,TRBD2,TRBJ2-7,TGTGCCAGCCGCGACGGGACTAGCGGGAGGCCGTCCTACGAGCAGTACTTC,CASRDGTSGRPSYEQYF
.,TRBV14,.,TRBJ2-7,TGTGCCAGCAGCCAACCGCGGCAGTACTTC,CASSQPRQYF
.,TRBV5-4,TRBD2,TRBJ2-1,TGTGCCAGCAACCTCTATACTAGCGGGACGAATGAGCAGTTCTTC,CASNLYTSGTNEQFF
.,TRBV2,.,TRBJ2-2,TGTGCCAGCACCCCACCGAACACCGGGGAGCTGTTTTTT,CASTPPNTGELFF
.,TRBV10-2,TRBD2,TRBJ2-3,TGCGCCAGCAGTGTCGGGGGACTAGCGGGAGACACAGATACGCAGTATTTT,CASSVGGLAGDTDTQYF
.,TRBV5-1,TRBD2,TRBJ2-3,TGCGCCAGCAGCTTGGCGGGAGGGCCAGGTGATACGCAGTATTTT,CASSLAGGPGDTQYF
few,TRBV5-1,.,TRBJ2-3,TGCGCCAGCAGCCATTTGGGGGGAGAACGGAATACGCAGTATTTT,CASSHLGGERNTQYF
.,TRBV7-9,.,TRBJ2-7,TGTGCCAGCAGCTTAGGGACTACTAGCCCCACTAACGAGCAGTACTTC,CASSLGTTSPTNEQYF
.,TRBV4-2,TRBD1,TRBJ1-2,TGTGCCAGCAGCCCGACAGGGGGTGGTTTGGACTATGGCTACACCTTC,CASSPTGGGLDYGYTF
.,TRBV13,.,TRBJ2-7,TGTGCCAGCAGCTTAAGGATGGACGAGCAGTACTTC,CASSLRMDEQYF
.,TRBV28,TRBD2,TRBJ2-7,TGTGCCAGCAGTCTCTCCTCGACTAGCGGGACCTACGAGCAGTACTTC,CASSLSSTSGTYEQYF
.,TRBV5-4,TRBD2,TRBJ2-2,TGTGCCAGCAGCCCTGCGGGACTAGCCCCTACCGGGGAGCTGTTTTTT,CASSPAGLAPTGELFF
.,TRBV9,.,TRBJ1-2,TGTGCCAGCAGCGTTTCCGGGAGTGGCTACACCTTC,CASSVSGSGYTF
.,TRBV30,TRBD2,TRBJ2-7,TGTGCCTGGAGCGTGGGAGGGCCTTACGAGCAGTACTTC,CAWSVGGPYEQYF
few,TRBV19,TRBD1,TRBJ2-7,TGTGCCAGTAGCCTTGCAACAGGGGGTCGTAGCGAGCAGTACTTC,CASSLATGGRSEQYF
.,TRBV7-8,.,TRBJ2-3,TGTGCCAGCAGCAGAGGGACCCACACTTCAGATACGCAGTATTTT,CASSRGTHTSDTQYF
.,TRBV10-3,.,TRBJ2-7,TGTGCCATCAGTGAGTCAGTATTCGAGCAGTACTTC,CAISESVFEQYF
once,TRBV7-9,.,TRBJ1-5,TGTGCCAGCAGCTTAGTGAGTCAGGGACTCAATCAGCCCCAGCATTTT,CASSLVSQGLNQPQHF
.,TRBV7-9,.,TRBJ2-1,TGTGCCAGCAGCCCGGTAGGGTCCAATGAGCAGTTCTTC,CASSPVGSNEQFF
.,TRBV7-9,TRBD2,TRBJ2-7,TGTGCCAGCAGCTCAGGGACAGCCGGGCTAGCGGGAAACAACGAGCAGTACTTC,CASSSGTAGLAGNNEQYF
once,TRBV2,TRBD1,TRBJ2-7,TGTGCCAGCAGTGAAGGACCGGGACAGGGCTACGAGCAGTACTTC,CASSEGPGQGYEQYF
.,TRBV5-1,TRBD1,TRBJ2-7,TGCGCCAGCAGCTTGGAGACAGGGAGTTTCTACGAGCAGTACTTC,CASSLETGSFYEQYF
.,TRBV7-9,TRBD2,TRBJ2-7,TGTGCCAGCAGCATGGGACTAACCTACGAGCAGTACTTC,CASSMGLTYEQYF
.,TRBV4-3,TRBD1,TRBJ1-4,TGCGCCAGCAGCCAAGATCCCGGGACAGGGAGTGAAAAACTGTTTTTT,CASSQDPGTGSEKLFF
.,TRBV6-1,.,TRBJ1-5,TGTGCCAGCAGCGACAATCAGCCCCAGCATTTT,CASSDNQPQHF
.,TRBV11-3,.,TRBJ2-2,TGTGCCAGCAGCCCACCCTCCAGGGAGCTGTTTTTT,CASSPPSRELFF
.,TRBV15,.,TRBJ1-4,TGTGCCACCAGCAGCTGGGGGGACGGCGGACGTAATGAAAAACTGTTTTTT,CATSSWGDGGRNEKLFF